Here is one T cell receptor (beta chain) with its context. Generated by immunoSEQ multiplex PCR, the TCRdb table keeps only in-frame clones and is missing some. The data contain thousands of clones, around four fifths of them singletons. The CDR3 sequence is 13 residues long. Trimming pared 5 bases from V and 3 bases from J, leaving 10 bases between. Germline assignment: CDR1 LGHNA and CDR2 YSLEER. Time point described: 2014-2015 season, pre-vaccination. Non-naive CD4+CXCR5+PD-1+ cTfh were sorted into ICOS+CD38+ and ICOS-CD38- fractions. This sample stems from a study of follicular helper T cells after annual influenza vaccination.

This TCR was recovered from an adult who received the influenza vaccine. The J gene is TRBJ2-5, the V gene TRBV4-3; D gene ambiguous. The source material was CXCR5+ CD38- circulating T follicular helper cells from blood, sampled on the day of influenza vaccination. Subset denoted: circulating Tfh, non-naive CD4+CXCR5+PD-1+ (ICOS+CD38+ or ICOS-CD38-). The CDR3 sequence is CASSSQREETQYF. CDR3 coding DNA: TGCGCCAGCAGCTCCCAGCGAGAAGAGACCCAGTACTTC.